The rows below give T cell receptor beta chains drawn from one sample of a study of lymphopenia after photon versus proton radiotherapy. Here immunoSEQ multiplex PCR was the method, and the copy in TCRdb shows in-frame clones only, minus some. Of about 70,000 clones listed, just under 95% were seen once; the top ten hold 2% to 2.5%. This sample comprised peripheral blood, obtained from a patient treated with photon-based radiotherapy. The source is a woman in her 40s with cholangiocarcinoma. The CDR3 runs from the conserved cysteine through the conserved F or W. A D gene is named only where the DNA matches it firmly. The size of a clone is reported for some rows only, either as once, few or many, or as a class for expanded clones.

D gene	J gene	clone size	V gene	CDR3 DNA	CDR3 protein
NA	TRBJ2-7	NA	TRBV5-8	TGTGCCAGCAGCTTGGTCGGGGGCGAGCAGTACTTC	CASSLVGGEQYF
TRBD2	TRBJ2-1	NA	TRBV5-1	TGCGCCAGCAGCTTGGTTGGAGGGAGGGGTAAAAGCTCCTACAATGAGCAGTTCTTC	CASSLVGGRGKSSYNEQFF
NA	TRBJ1-2	NA	TRBV7-9	TGTGCCAGCAGCCCGGCAGCTAACTATGGCTACACCTTC	CASSPAANYGYTF
NA	TRBJ2-1	NA	TRBV28	TGTGCCAGCAGTTTACGGCGCCCCAATGAGCAGTTCTTC	CASSLRRPNEQFF
TRBD2	TRBJ2-3	NA	TRBV7-2	TGTGCCAGCAGCTTAGACCGTCCGAGCGGGGGGGCAACAGATACGCAGTATTTT	CASSLDRPSGGATDTQYF
NA	TRBJ2-3	NA	TRBV15	TGTGCCACCAGCAGAGATCTTTTTTCGGCAGGGTCAAGCACAGATACGCAGTATTTT	CATSRDLFSAGSSTDTQYF
TRBD1	TRBJ1-2	NA	TRBV2	TGTGCCAGCAGTGAAGGATACAGGGGGTGGGCGGAGGAGGATGGCTACACCTTC	CASSEGYRGWAEEDGYTF
NA	TRBJ2-5	once	TRBV6-5	TGTGCCAGCAGTTACGGACAGACCCAGACCCAGTACTTC	CASSYGQTQTQYF
TRBD1	TRBJ1-5	NA	TRBV6-1	TGTGCCAGCAGTGAAAAGGAGGGGGCGGGAAATCAGCCCCAGCATTTT	CASSEKEGAGNQPQHF
NA	TRBJ1-1	few	TRBV7-2	TGTGCCAGCAGCTTAGAAGGGAACACTGAAGCTTTCTTT	CASSLEGNTEAFF
TRBD2	TRBJ2-1	NA	TRBV7-9	TGTGCCAGCAGCTCAGCCTCAGGACTAGCGGGGGGGAATGAGCAGTTCTTC	CASSSASGLAGGNEQFF
NA	TRBJ1-1	once	TRBV19	TGTGCCAGTAGTAGGAGTTGGCTTGAAGCTTTCTTT	CASSRSWLEAFF
TRBD1	TRBJ2-7	NA	TRBV27	TGTGCCGGCCTACAGGGGATCTCCTACGAGCAGTACTTC	CAGLQGISYEQYF
TRBD1	TRBJ1-5	NA	TRBV7-2	TGTGCCAGCAGCTACACCGGACAGGGGTCTGCTCCCCAGCATTTT	CASSYTGQGSAPQHF
TRBD1	TRBJ1-6	NA	TRBV30	TGTGCCTGGAGGGCAGGACAGGGGGCGCTTCATAATTCACCCCTCCACTTT	CAWRAGQGALHNSPLHF
NA	TRBJ1-2	NA	TRBV23-1	TGCGCCAGCAGTCAGCTCAGGCAGGGAAGGTCCCGGGACACCTTC	CASSQLRQGRSRDTF
TRBD1	TRBJ1-2	once	TRBV2	TGTGCCAGCAGCTCTGGGACAGAGCTGACCTATGGCTACACCTTC	CASSSGTELTYGYTF
TRBD1	TRBJ1-2	once	TRBV7-9	TGTGCCAGCAGCAAACAGGGGGCTCGGAGCTATGGCTACACCTTC	CASSKQGARSYGYTF
NA	TRBJ2-7	once	TRBV25-1	TGTGCCAGCAGTGAATCAGGGCCCGGCTACGAGCAGTACTTC	CASSESGPGYEQYF
TRBD2	TRBJ2-1	NA	TRBV9	TGTGCCAGCAGCCAACCTCAAGGACTAGGTTACAATGAGCAGTTCTTC	CASSQPQGLGYNEQFF
NA	TRBJ1-3	NA	TRBV2	TGTGCCAGCAGTGAGTTCCCCATCTCTGGAAACACCATATATTTT	CASSEFPISGNTIYF
NA	TRBJ2-7	NA	TRBV11-2	TGTGCCAGCAGCTTAGATCTTGCGCCTTTAAGGTACTTC	CASSLDLAPLRYF
NA	TRBJ2-1	NA	TRBV10-2	TGCGCCAGCAGTGGGGGGTTCACCGATGAGCAGTTCTTC	CASSGGFTDEQFF
NA	TRBJ1-1	NA	TRBV5-1	TGCGCCAGCGCGGACGGATTGAACACTGAAGCTTTCTTT	CASADGLNTEAFF
TRBD2	TRBJ2-3	NA	TRBV29-1	TGCAGCGGCCGTGGGACTAGCGGGGCCACAGATACGCAGTATTTT	CSGRGTSGATDTQYF
NA	TRBJ2-3	NA	TRBV5-1	TGCGCCAGCAGCTTGGCTCTGTTGGTCGGGAGTTCCACAGATACGCAGTATTTT	CASSLALLVGSSTDTQYF
TRBD2	TRBJ2-2	NA	TRBV2	TGTGCCAGCACCCCAAGGAGGACTAGCGGGGGGACCGGGGAGCTGTTTTTT	CASTPRRTSGGTGELFF
NA	TRBJ1-5	NA	TRBV28	TGTGCCAGCAGTTTAGGGAGCAATCAGCCCCAGCATTTT	CASSLGSNQPQHF
TRBD2	TRBJ2-5	NA	TRBV13	TGTGCCAGCAGCTTAGGGGGACTAGCTGGGCAAGAGACCCAGTACTTC	CASSLGGLAGQETQYF